This T cell receptor (beta chain) was captured in a study of STAT3 mutations in large granular lymphocyte leukemia (dated by TCRdb to the late 2010s). With regard to the full study: Roughly half of the T-LGLL patients who were sequenced longitudinally carried canonical activating STAT3 mutations. Over half of the T-LGLL patients were given one or more immunosuppressive therapy regimens, and 40% of the treated patients had a hematologic response. Serial deep sequencing of TCRbeta CDR3 and STAT3 was performed in patients with T-cell large granular lymphocyte leukemia to reconstruct clonal hierarchy and dynamics. From an initial cohort of roughly 210 LGL patients, more than 15 representative T-LGLL cases were picked for longitudinal TCRbeta and STAT3 sequencing. As controls within the study, a couple of patients with natural killer LGL leukemia were also sequenced longitudinally. Patients were sequenced at over 3 time points on average, with the number of samplings per patient ranging from 2 to 8. What the research found in general, with its limitations: In 6 of 18 patients, TCR clonotype switching occurred after therapy, and every newly emerging clone was STAT3 wild type. Since codominant clonotypes persisted in some patients, a small but highly pathogenic clone may have gone undetected. Every T-LGLL patient showed at least one immunodominant TCRbeta clonotype, and about half showed multiple immunodominant subclonotypes. Dominant TCR clone burden was found to exceed STAT3 mutant burden in several patients, suggesting that STAT3 mutation arose secondarily within a pre-expanded clone. Because no samples were available when a clone first appeared, clonal expansion had to be inferred from samplings taken at other points. Linking therapy response to changes in TCR clonal burden was complicated by variable intervals between samplings and by differing treatment regimens.

An Illumina MiSeq was used to sequence the TCRbeta libraries, yielding an average of approximately 40,000 productive templates per sample. Using multiplex PCR amplification, the immunoSEQ assay generated the TCRbeta CDR3 libraries. As for the original processing: Repertoire diversity was calculated as previously defined, with values near 0 taken to indicate extremely monoclonal samples. TCRdb provides this immuneACCESS table in a form limited to in-frame rearrangements. Some clones are lacking; in checked studies, under half of them reflect an unresolved V gene, and why the rest are absent is not known. The DNA was the basis for D and trimming; V, J and clone size are from that table. This sample holds about 15,000 clones; about 93% were observed only once. 8.7% of the sample is taken by the ten largest. A remark on this clone: Its antigen has not been determined. No qualities accompany the bases; no much larger clone lies one base away.

Per the germline V gene, LGHNA is the CDR1 and YNFKEQ is the CDR2. The CDR3 holds 16 amino acids from the cysteine to the phenylalanine. Here the CDR3 DNA is all that survives: 48 bases in frame from base 1. Germline trimming amounts to 2 bases on V and 0 bases on J, with 7 as the count of junction bases outside the gene matches. The same DNA, extracted from blood mononuclear cells, served for both TCR sequencing and STAT3 sequencing. This receptor chain uses TRBV4-2 and TRBJ2-7; 7 bases in the middle match TRBD1. Sequenced input: peripheral blood mononuclear cells. The TCR originated in a woman in her 50s with T-cell large granular lymphocyte leukemia. Some clones in this sample may be carry-over from other donors' samples. The age is the age at diagnosis. The CDR3 is CASSQQGQTSSYEQYF. In nucleotide form, the sequence is TGTGCCAGCAGCCAACAGGGACAGACGAGCTCCTACGAGCAGTACTTC.